A single sample is the source of the 8 T cell receptor beta chains below, sequenced in a study of Ad26.COV2.S vaccination and SARS-CoV-2 variants. Profiling relied on immunoSEQ multiplex PCR, and the TCRdb table lists in-frame clones only, not all of them. The sample holds some 300,000 clones; around four fifths are singletons and the top ten take approximately 2.2%. The treatment here: about 20 received Ad26.COV2.S at low or high dose, single or two shots; about 5 received placebo; per-sample allocation not given. Sampling took place 63 days after the first vaccine or placebo injection. The sequences come from peripheral blood, collected in a trial of Ad26.COV2.S vaccine versus placebo. These receptors were taken from a person aged 18-60 years who received the Ad26.COV2.S COVID-19 vaccine or a placebo.

The CDR3 loop reads CAAARSGTGELFF. As DNA, the CDR3 is TGTGCCGCGGCCAGGAGCGGCACCGGGGAGCTGTTTTTT. V usage is TRBV19 and J usage is TRBJ2-2; tentative D call: TRBD2 (5 bases). The germline CDR1 and CDR2 sequences are LNHDA and SQIVND (reference sequence). The CDR3 totals 13 residues. V shed 11 bases and J shed 4 bases, with 14 bases lying between them.

This rearrangement joins TRBV27 to TRBJ1-2; TRBD1 matches 8 bases. The CDR3 extends over 16 amino acids. Germline CDR1 and CDR2: MNHEY and SMNVEV (reference sequence). The J segment lost 6 bases and the V segment lost 6 bases, leaving 15 bases of the junction unmatched. The CDR3 nucleotides read TGTGCCAGCAGCACCCTGGACAGGGACGCATTGGATGGCTACACCTTC. The encoded protein is CASSTLDRDALDGYTF.

The V and J genes are TRBV19 and TRBJ2-2; 15 nucleotides agree with TRBD2. V was pared by 4 bases and J by 3 bases, with 3 bases of the junction left unmatched. Germline assignment: CDR1 LNHDA and CDR2 SQIVND (reference sequence). This CDR3 contains 17 residues. This CDR3 reads CASSRTSGGVDTGELFF. As DNA, the CDR3 is TGTGCCAGTAGTAGGACTAGCGGGGGGGTTGACACCGGGGAGCTGTTTTTT.

The genes are TRBV6-5 and TRBJ1-1; no clear D gene. The CDR3 sequence is 14 residues long. Germline CDR1 MNHEY, CDR2 SVGAGI. Trimming removed 2 bases from V and 6 bases from J, with 13 bases in between. The CDR3 spells CASSYAVGGAEAFF. CDR3 coding DNA: TGTGCCAGCAGTTACGCCGTGGGTGGGGCTGAAGCTTTCTTT.

The chain carries TRBV6-6 and TRBJ2-5; 11 bases are shared with TRBD2. Germline loops: CDR1 MNHNY, CDR2 SVGAGI (reference sequence). V lost 7 bases to trimming and J lost 3 bases; unmatched junction nucleotides: 1. The CDR3 runs to 13 residues. In DNA form, the CDR3 reads TGTGCCAGCAAACTAGCGGGGGAAGAGACCCAGTACTTC. It translates to CASKLAGEETQYF.

The genes are TRBV28 and TRBJ2-7; D unclear. The CDR3 runs to 16 residues. Trimming took off 6 bases at V and 2 bases at J, with 20 bases between the two ends. Looked up from germline, CDR1 is MDHEN and CDR2 is SYDVKM. CDR3 in DNA: TGTGCCAGCAGCTCCCCCTCCCGTCCCGGTACCTACGAGCAGTACTTC. Protein sequence: CASSSPSRPGTYEQYF. Looking up the rest from reference TRBV28 and TRBJ2-7 gives the full variable domain: DVKVTQSSRYLVKRTGEKVFLECVQDMDHENMFWYRQDPGLGLRLIYFSYDVKMKEKGDIPEGYSVSREKKERFSLILESASTNQTSMYLCASSSPSRPGTYEQYFGPGTRLTVT.

The sample holds a few counts of this clone. The V and J genes are TRBV6-1 and TRBJ2-7; the D is unclear. This CDR3 is built from 14 residues. V dropped 3 bases and J dropped 1 base, with 10 bases sitting between them. Germline V lookup: CDR1 MNHNS, CDR2 SASEGT. The CDR3 loop is CASSDPDGSYEQYF. The CDR3 DNA follows: TGTGCCAGCAGTGATCCTGACGGTTCCTACGAGCAGTACTTC.

The chain uses TRBV24-1 and TRBJ1-5; weak D call: TRBD1 (6 bases). V was pared by 4 bases and J by 3 bases, with 12 bases between. Germline V gene sequence: CDR1 KGHDR, CDR2 SFDVKD. CDR3 length: 15 amino acids. For the CDR3, the DNA is TGTGCCACCAGTGACCGACGGGGACACAATCAGCCCCAGCATTTT. Translated, it gives CATSDRRGHNQPQHF.